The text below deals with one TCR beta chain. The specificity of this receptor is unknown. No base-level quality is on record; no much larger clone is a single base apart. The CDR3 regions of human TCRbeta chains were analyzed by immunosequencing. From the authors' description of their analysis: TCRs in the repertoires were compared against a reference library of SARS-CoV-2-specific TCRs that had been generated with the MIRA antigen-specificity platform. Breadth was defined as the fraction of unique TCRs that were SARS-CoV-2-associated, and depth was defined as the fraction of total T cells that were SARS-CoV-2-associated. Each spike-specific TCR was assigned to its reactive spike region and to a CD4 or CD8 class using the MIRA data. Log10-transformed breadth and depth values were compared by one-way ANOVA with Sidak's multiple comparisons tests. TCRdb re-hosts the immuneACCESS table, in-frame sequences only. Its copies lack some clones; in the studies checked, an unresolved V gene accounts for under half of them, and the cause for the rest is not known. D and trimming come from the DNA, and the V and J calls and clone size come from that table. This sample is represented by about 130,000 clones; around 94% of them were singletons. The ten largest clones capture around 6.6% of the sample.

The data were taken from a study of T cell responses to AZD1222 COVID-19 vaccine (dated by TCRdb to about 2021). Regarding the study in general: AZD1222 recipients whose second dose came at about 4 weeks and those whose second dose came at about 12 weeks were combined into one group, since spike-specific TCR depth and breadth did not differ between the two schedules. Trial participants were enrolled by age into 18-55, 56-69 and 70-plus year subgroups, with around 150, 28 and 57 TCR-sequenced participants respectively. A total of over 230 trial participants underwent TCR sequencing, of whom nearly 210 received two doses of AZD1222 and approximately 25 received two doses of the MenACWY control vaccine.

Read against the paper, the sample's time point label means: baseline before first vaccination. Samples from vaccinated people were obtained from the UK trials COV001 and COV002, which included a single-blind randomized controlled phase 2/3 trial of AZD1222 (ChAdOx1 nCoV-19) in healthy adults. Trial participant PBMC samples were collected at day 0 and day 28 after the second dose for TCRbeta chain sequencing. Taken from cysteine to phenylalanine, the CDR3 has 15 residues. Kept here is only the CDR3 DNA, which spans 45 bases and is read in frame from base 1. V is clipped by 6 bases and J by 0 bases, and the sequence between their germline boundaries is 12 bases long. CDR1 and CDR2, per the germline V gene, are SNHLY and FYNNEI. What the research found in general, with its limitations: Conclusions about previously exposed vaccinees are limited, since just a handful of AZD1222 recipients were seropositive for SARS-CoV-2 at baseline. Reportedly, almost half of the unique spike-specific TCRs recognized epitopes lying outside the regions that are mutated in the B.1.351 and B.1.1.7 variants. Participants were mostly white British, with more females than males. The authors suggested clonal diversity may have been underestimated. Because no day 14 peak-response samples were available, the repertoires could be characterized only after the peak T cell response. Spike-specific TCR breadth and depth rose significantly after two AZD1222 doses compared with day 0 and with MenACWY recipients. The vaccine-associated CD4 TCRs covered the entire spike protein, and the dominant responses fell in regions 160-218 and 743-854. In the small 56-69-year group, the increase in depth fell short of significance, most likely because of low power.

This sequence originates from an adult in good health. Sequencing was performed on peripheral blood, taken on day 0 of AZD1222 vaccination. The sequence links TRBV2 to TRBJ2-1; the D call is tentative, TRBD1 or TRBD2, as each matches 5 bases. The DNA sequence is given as TGTGCCAGCAGCCCGGGGCAGAGCTCCTACAATGAGCAGTTCTTC. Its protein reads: CASSPGQSSYNEQFF.